The subject of this entry is one TCR beta chain. The repertoire was sequenced with immunoSEQ multiplex PCR; TCRdb's copy has only in-frame clones and lacks some. Of about 40,000 clones in the sample, around 70% are singletons; the top ten hold 12% to 15%. The sample is drawn from a study of PD-1 blockade in classical Hodgkin lymphoma. The patients all showed relapse after autologous stem cell transplantation, while their brentuximab vedotin exposure varied. In germline, CDR1 is LGHNA, CDR2 YSLEER. Trimming cost V 1 base and J 1 base; bases outside gene matches: 9. There are 18 residues in the CDR3. The sequences come from peripheral blood mononuclear cells (PBMCs), collected before the second cycle of nivolumab. The chain joins TRBV4-3 to TRBJ2-1, with 8 nucleotides matching TRBD2. The source is a human donor with classical Hodgkin lymphoma. The CDR3 DNA is TGCGCCAGCAGCCAAGGGCTAGCGGGCGTCGGTTCCTACAATGAGCAGTTCTTC. It is translated as CASSQGLAGVGSYNEQFF.